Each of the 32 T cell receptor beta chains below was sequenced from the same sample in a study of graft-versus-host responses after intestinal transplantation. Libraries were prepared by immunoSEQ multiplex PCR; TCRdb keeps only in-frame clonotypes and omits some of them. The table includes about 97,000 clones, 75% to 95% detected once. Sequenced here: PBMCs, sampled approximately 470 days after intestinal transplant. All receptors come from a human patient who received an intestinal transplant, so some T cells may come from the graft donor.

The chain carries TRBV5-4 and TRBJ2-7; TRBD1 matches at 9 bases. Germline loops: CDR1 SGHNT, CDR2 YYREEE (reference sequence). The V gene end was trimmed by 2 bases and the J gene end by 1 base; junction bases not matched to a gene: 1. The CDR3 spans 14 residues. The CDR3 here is CASSFGTGSYEQYF. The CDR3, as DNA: TGTGCCAGCAGCTTTGGGACAGGGTCCTACGAGCAGTACTTC.

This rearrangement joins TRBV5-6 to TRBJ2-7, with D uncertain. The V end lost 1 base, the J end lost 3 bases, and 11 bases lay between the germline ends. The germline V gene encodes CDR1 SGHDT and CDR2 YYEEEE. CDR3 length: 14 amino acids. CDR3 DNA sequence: TGTGCCAGCAGCTTGAGGAACTCCGTCTACGAGCAGTACTTC. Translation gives CASSLRNSVYEQYF.

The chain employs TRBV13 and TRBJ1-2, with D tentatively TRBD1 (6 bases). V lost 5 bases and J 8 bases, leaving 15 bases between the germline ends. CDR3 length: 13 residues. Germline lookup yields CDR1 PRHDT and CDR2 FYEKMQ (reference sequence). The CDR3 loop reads CASSVVGGWGYTF. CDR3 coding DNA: TGTGCCAGCAGCGTTGTGGGGGGCTGGGGCTACACCTTC.

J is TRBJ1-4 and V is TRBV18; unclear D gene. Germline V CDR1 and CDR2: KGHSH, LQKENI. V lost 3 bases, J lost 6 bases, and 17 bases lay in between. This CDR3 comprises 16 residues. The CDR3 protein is CASSPVEWTLDEKLFF. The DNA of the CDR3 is TGTGCCAGCTCACCGGTTGAATGGACCCTGGATGAAAAACTGTTTTTT.

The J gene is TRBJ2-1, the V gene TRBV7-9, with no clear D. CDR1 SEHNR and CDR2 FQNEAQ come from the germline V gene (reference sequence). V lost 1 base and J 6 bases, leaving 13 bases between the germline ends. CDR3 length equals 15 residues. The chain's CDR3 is CASSLVGWQFNEQFF. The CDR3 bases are TGTGCCAGCAGCTTAGTGGGTTGGCAGTTCAATGAGCAGTTCTTC.

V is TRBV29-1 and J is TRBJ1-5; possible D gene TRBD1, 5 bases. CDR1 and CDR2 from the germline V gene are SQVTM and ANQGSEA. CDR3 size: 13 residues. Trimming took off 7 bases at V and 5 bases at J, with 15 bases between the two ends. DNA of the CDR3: TGCAGCGCTACCGGGGGTGGTGATCAGCCCCAGCATTTT. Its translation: CSATGGGDQPQHF.

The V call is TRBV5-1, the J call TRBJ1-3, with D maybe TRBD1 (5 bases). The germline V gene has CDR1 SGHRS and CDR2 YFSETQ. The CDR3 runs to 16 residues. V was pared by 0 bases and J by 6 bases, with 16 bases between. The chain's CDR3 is CASSLGGTQSANTIYF. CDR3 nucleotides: TGCGCCAGCAGCTTGGGCGGGACCCAGAGCGCAAACACCATATATTTT.

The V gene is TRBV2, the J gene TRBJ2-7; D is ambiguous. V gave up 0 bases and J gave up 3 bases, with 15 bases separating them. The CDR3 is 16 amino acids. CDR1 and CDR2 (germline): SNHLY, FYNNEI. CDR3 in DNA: TGTGCCAGCAGTGAAGCTCTCGGCAGGTCGGACTACGAGCAGTACTTC. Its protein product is CASSEALGRSDYEQYF.

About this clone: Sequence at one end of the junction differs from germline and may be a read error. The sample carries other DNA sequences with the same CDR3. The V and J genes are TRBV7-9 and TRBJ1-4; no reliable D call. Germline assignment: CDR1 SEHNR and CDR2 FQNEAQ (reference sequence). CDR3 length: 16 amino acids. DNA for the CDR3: TGTGCCAGCAGCTTATGGGTTTCTGCAACTAATGAAAAGCTGTTTTTT. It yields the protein CASSLWVSATNEKLFF.

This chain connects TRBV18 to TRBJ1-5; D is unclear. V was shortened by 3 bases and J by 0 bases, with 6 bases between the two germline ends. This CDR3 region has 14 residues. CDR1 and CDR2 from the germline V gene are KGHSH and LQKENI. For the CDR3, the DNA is TGTGCCAGCTCACCGACATATAGCAATCAGCCCCAGCATTTT. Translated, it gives CASSPTYSNQPQHF.

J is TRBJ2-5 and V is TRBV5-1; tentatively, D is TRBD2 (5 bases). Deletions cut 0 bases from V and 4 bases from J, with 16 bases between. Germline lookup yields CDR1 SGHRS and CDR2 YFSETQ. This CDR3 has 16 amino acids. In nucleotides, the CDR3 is TGCGCCAGCAGCTTGGGAGACACCCGTCGGGGAGAGACCCAGTACTTC. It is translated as CASSLGDTRRGETQYF.

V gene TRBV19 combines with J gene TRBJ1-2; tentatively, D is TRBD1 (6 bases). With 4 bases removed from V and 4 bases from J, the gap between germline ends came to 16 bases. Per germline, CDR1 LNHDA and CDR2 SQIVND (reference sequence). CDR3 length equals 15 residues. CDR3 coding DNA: TGTGCCAGTAGTACCCGACAGGCGACGGGCTATGGCTACACCTTC. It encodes CASSTRQATGYGYTF.

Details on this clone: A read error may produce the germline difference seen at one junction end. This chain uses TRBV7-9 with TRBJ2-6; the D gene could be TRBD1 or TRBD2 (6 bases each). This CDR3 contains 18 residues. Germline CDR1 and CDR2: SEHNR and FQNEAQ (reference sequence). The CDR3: CASSRGAVPLPGANVPTF. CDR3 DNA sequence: TGTGCCAGCAGTAGGGGGGCAGTCCCCTTACCTGGGGCCAACGTCCCGACTTTC. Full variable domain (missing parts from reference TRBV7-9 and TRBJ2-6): DTGVSQNPRHKITKRGQNVTFRCDPISEHNRLYWYRQTLGQGPEFLTYFQNEAQLEKSRLLSDRFSAERPKGSFSTLEIQRTEQGDSAMYLCASSRGAVPLPGANVPTFGAGSRLTVL.

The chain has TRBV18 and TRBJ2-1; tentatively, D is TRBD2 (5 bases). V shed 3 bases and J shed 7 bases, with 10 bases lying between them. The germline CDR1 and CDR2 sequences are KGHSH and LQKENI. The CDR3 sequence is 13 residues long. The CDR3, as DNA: TGTGCCAGCTCACCCACCCGCGGGAATGAGCAGTTCTTC. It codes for CASSPTRGNEQFF. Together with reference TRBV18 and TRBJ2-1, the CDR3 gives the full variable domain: NAGVMQNPRHLVRRRGQEARLRCSPMKGHSHVYWYRQLPEEGLKFMVYLQKENIIDESGMPKERFSAEFPKEGPSILRIQQVVRGDSAAYFCASSPTRGNEQFFGPGTRLTVL.

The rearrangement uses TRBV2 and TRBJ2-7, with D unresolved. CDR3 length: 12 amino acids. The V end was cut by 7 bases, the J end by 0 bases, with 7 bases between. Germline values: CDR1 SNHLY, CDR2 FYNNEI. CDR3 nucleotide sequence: TGTGCCAGCACTGGAGACTCCTACGAGCAGTACTTC. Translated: CASTGDSYEQYF.

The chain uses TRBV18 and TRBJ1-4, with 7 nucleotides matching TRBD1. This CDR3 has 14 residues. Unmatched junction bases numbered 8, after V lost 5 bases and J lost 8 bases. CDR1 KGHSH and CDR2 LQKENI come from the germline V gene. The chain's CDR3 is CASSKTGPREKLFF. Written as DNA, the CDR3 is TGTGCCAGCTCAAAGACAGGGCCCCGAGAAAAACTGTTTTTT. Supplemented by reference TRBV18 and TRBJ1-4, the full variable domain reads NAGVMQNPRHLVRRRGQEARLRCSPMKGHSHVYWYRQLPEEGLKFMVYLQKENIIDESGMPKERFSAEFPKEGPSILRIQQVVRGDSAAYFCASSKTGPREKLFFGSGTQLSVL.

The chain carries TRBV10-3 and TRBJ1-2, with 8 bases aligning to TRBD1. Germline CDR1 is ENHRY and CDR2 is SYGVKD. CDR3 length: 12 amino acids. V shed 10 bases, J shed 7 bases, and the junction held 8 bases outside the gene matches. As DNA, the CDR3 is TGTGCCAACGCGGACAGGGAGGCTGGCTACACCTTC. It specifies CANADREAGYTF.

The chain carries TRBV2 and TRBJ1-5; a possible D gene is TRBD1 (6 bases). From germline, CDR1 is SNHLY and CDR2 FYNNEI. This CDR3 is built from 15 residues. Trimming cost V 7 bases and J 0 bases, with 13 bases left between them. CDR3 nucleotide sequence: TGTGCCAGCATGAGGGGGACTTATAGCAATCAGCCCCAGCATTTT. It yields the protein CASMRGTYSNQPQHF.

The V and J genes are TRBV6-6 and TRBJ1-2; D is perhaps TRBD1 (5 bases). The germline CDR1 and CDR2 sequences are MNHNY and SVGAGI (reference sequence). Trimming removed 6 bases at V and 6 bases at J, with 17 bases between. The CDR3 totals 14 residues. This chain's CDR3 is CASRNLWQGNGYTF. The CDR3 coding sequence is TGTGCCAGCAGGAATCTCTGGCAGGGTAATGGCTACACCTTC.

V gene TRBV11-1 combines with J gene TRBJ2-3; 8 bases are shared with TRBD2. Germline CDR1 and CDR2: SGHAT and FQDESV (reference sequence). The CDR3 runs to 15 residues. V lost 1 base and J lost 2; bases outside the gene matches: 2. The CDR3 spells CASSLGGGPTDTQYF. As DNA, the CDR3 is TGTGCCAGCAGCTTAGGCGGGGGGCCCACAGATACGCAGTATTTT. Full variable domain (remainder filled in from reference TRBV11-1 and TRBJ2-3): EAEVAQSPRYKITEKSQAVAFWCDPISGHATLYWYRQILGQGPELLVQFQDESVVDDSQLPKDRFSAERLKGVDSTLKIQPAELGDSAMYLCASSLGGGPTDTQYFGPGTRLTVL.

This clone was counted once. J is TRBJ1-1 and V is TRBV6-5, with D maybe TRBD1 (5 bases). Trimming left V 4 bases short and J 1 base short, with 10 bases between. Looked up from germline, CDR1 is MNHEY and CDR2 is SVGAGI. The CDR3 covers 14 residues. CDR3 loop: CASSWGGRNTEAFF. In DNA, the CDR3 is TGTGCCAGCAGTTGGGGGGGACGGAACACTGAAGCTTTCTTT.

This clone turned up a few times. CDR3 sequence reads: CASNQMGGRTPLHF. DNA for the CDR3: TGTGCCAGCAACCAAATGGGGGGACGGACACCCCTCCACTTT. V and J are TRBV6-6 and TRBJ1-6; a weak D match, TRBD1 (5 bases). There are 14 residues in the CDR3. V dropped 7 bases and J dropped 11 bases, with 18 bases sitting between them. The V gene's germline CDR1 is MNHNY and CDR2 SVGAGI (reference sequence).

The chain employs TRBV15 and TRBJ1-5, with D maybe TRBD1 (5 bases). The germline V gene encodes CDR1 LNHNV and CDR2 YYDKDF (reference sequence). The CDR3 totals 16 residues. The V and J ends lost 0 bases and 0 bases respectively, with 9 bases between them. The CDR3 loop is CATSREGRLSNQPQHF. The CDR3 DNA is TGTGCCACCAGCAGAGAGGGACGGCTTAGCAATCAGCCCCAGCATTTT.

The CDR3 sequence is CASSSGVNGYTF. In nucleotides, the CDR3 is TGTGCCAGCAGCTCGGGGGTGAATGGCTACACCTTC. V and J are TRBV7-9 and TRBJ1-2; possibly TRBD1 for D (5 bases). CDR1 is SEHNR, CDR2 FQNEAQ, per germline (reference sequence). Between the trimmed V and J ends, which lost 4 bases and 6 bases, there was a span of 9 bases. This CDR3 has 12 amino acids.

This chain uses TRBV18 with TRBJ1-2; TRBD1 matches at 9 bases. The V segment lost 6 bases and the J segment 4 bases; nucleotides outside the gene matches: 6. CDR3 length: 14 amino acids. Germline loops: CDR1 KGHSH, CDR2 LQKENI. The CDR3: CASSDRQGGYGYTF. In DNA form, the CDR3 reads TGTGCCAGCTCGGATAGACAGGGGGGCTATGGCTACACCTTC.

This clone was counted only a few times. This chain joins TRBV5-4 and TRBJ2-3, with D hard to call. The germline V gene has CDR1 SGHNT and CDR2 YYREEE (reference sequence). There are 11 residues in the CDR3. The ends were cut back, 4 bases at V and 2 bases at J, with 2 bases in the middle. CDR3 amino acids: CASSNTDTQYF. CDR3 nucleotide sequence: TGTGCCAGCAGCAACACAGATACGCAGTATTTT. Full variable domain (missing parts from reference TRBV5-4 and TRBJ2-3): ETGVTQSPTHLIKTRGQQVTLRCSSQSGHNTVSWYQQALGQGPQFIFQYYREEENGRGNFPPRFSGLQFPNYSSELNVNALELDDSALYLCASSNTDTQYFGPGTRLTVL.

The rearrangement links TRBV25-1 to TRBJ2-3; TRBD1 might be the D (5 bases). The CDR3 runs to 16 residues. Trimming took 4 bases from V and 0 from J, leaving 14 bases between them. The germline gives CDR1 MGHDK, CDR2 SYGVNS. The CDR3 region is CASSVPGQISTDTQYF. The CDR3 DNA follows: TGTGCCAGCAGTGTCCCCGGACAAATAAGCACAGATACGCAGTATTTT.

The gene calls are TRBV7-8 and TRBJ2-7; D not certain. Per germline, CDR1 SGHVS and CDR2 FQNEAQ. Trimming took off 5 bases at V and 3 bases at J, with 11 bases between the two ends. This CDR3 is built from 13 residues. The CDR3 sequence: CASSAGWGYEQYF. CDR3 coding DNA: TGTGCCAGCAGCGCCGGGTGGGGCTACGAGCAGTACTTC.

The CDR3 DNA follows: TGTGCCAGCAGCCCAGGACCGGGACAGGGTGATGAAAAACTGTTTTTT. Its translation: CASSPGPGQGDEKLFF. This chain uses TRBV9 with TRBJ1-4; 9 bases are a match to TRBD1. The junction had 10 bases not matched to a gene; V was cut back by 4 bases and J by 6 bases. Germline CDR1 is SGDLS and CDR2 is YYNGEE. The CDR3 has 16 residues.

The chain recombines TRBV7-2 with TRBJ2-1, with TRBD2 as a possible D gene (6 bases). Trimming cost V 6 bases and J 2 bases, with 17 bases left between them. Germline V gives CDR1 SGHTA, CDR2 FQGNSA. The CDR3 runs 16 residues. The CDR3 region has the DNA TGTGCCAGCAGAAAAAGCGGGCGAGGCGCCTACAATGAGCAGTTCTTC. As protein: CASRKSGRGAYNEQFF.

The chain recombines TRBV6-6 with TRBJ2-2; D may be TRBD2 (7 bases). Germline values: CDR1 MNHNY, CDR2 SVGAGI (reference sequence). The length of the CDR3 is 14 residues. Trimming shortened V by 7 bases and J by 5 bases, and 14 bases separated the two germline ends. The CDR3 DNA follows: TGTGCCAGCACTCCGGGGGGCGAAACCGGGGAGCTGTTTTTT. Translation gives CASTPGGETGELFF.

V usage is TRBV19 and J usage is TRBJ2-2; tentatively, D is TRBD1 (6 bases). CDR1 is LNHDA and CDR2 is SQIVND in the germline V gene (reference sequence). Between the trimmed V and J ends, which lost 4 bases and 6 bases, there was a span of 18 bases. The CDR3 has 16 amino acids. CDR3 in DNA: TGTGCCAGTAGTACCCACAGGGCCTTAAACGCCGGGGAGCTGTTTTTT. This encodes CASSTHRALNAGELFF.